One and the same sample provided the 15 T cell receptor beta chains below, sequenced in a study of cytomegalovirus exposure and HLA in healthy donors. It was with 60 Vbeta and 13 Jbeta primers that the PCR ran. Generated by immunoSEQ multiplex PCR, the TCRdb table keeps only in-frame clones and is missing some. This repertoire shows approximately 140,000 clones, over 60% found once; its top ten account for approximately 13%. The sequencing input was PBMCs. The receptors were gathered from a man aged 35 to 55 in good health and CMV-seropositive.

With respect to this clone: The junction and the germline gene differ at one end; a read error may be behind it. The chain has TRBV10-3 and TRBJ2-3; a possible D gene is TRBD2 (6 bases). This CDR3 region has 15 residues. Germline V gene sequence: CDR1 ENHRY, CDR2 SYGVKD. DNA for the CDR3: TGTGCCAGCAGTGACCCGGGAGTCGGCACAGATACGCAGTATTTT. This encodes CASSDPGVGTDTQYF.

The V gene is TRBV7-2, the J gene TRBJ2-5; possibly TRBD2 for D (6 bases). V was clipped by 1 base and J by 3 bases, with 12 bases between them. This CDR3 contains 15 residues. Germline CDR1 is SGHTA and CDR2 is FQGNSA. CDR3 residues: CASSLEPGLKETQYF. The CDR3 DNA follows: TGTGCCAGCAGCTTAGAGCCGGGACTGAAAGAGACCCAGTACTTC.

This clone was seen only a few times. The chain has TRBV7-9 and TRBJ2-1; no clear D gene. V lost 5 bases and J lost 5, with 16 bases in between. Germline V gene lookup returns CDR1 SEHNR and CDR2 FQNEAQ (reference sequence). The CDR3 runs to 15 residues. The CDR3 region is CASSPYGTRDNEQFF. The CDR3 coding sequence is TGTGCCAGCAGCCCGTATGGAACCCGGGACAATGAGCAGTTCTTC.

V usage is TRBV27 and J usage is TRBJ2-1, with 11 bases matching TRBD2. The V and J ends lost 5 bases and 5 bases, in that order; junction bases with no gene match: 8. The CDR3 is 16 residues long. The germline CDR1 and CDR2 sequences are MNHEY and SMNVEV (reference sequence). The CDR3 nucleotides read TGTGCCAGCAGTCTGCTCGGGACTAGCGGAGACAATGAGCAGTTCTTC. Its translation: CASSLLGTSGDNEQFF.

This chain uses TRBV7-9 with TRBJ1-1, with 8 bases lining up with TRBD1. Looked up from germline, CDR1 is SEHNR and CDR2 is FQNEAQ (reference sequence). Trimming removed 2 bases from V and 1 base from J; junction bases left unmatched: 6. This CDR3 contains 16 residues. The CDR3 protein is CASSLRTGWENTEAFF. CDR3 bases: TGTGCCAGCAGCTTAAGGACAGGGTGGGAGAACACTGAAGCTTTCTTT.

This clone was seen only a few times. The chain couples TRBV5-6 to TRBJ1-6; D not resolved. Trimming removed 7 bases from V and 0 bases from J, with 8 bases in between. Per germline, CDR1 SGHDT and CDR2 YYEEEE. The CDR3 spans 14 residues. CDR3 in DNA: TGTGCCAGCGCGGAGAGCTCCTATAATTCACCCCTCCACTTT. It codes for CASAESSYNSPLHF.

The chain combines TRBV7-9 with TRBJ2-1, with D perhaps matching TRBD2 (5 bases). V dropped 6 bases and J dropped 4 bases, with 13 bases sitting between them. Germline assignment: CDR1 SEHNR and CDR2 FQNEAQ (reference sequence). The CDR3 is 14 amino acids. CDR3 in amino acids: CASSLRGEYNEQFF. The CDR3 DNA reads TGTGCCAGCAGTCTACGGGGAGAGTACAATGAGCAGTTCTTC.

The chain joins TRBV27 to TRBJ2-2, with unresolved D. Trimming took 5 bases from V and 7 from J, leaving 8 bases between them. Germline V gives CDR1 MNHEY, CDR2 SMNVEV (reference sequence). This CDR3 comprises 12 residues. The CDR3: CASSPLLGELFF. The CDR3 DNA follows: TGTGCCAGCAGTCCCCTCCTCGGGGAGCTGTTTTTT.

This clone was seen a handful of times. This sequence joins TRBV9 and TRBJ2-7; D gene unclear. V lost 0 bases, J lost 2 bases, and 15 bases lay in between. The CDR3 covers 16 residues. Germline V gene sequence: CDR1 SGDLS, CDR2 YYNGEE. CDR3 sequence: CASSVGRNKWAYEQYF. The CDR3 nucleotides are TGTGCCAGCAGCGTAGGGCGGAATAAGTGGGCCTACGAGCAGTACTTC.

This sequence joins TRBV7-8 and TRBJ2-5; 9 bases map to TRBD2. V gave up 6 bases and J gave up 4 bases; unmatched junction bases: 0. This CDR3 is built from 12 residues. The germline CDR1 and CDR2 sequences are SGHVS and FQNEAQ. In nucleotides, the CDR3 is TGTGCCAGCAGTAGCGGGAGAGAGACCCAGTACTTC. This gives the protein CASSSGRETQYF.

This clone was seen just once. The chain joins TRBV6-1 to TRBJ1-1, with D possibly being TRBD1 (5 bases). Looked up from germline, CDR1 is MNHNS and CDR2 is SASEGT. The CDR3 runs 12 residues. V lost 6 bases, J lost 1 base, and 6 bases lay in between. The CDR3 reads CASRGGNTEAFF. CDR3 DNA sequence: TGTGCCAGCAGGGGGGGGAACACTGAAGCTTTCTTT.

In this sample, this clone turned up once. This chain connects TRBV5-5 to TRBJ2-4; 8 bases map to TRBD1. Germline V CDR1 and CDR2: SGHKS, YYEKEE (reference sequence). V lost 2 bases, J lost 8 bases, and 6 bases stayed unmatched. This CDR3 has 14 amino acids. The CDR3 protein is CASSLQGVSYIQYF. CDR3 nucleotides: TGTGCCAGCAGCTTACAGGGGGTATCGTACATTCAGTACTTC.

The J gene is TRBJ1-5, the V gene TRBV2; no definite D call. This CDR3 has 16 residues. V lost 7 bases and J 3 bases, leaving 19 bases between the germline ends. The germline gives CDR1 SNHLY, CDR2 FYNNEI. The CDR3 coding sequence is TGTGCCAGCACCGATGGTCCCCGACACATCAATCAGCCCCAGCATTTT. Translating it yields CASTDGPRHINQPQHF.

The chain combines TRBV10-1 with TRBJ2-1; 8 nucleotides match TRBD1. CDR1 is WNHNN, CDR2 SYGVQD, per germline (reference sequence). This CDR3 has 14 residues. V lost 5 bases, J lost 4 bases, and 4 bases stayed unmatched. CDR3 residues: CASSNRDRYNEQFF. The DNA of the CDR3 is TGCGCCAGCAGTAACCGGGACAGGTACAATGAGCAGTTCTTC.

DNA of the CDR3: TGCAGCGTTGAAGAACCCGAACATTACAATGAGCAGTTCTTC. Amino acids: CSVEEPEHYNEQFF. The chain is built from TRBV29-1 and TRBJ2-1; no firm D call. CDR3 length equals 14 residues. The ends were cut back, 0 bases at V and 4 bases at J, with 10 bases in the middle. Germline CDR1 reads SQVTM; CDR2 reads ANQGSEA.